This TCR beta chain stems from a study of blood T cell repertoires in COVID-19. Method: immunoSEQ multiplex PCR; TCRdb's copy keeps in-frame clones and lacks some. The sample shows roughly 53,000 clones, around four fifths of them seen only once. The sequence came from a man aged 45-65 years with acute or convalescent COVID-19. Specimen: peripheral blood.

The CDR3 loop is CASSLRRGVMNTEAFF. For the CDR3, the DNA is TGTGCCAGCAGCTTAAGACGGGGGGTCATGAACACTGAAGCTTTCTTT. This chain connects TRBV13 to TRBJ1-1, with D tentatively TRBD1 (5 bases). The CDR3 has 16 amino acids. Germline V gene lookup returns CDR1 PRHDT and CDR2 FYEKMQ (reference sequence). Trimming took 2 bases from V and 0 from J, leaving 13 bases between them.